This T cell receptor beta chain originates from a study of T cell repertoires in cytomegalovirus infection (dated by TCRdb to the late 2010s). At the level of the whole study: The HLA type of each donor mattered for the analysis, because public TCR beta signatures pointed to carriage of CMV infection along with the matching HLA type. The full study reports these points: The ex vivo response was dominated by HLA-C-restricted CMV-specific TCR beta clonotypes, which also provided the single most frequent clonotype in two of eight donors. Cumulative frequency of public TCR beta family members discriminated carriers of CMV infection plus the relevant HLA type in this cohort and an independent 352-donor cohort.

This sample was sequenced with an Illumina HiSeq 1500. The public reads were reprocessed in TCRdb via fastp at Q25 and MiXCR, keeping in-frame beta chains. Merged by CDR3 protein, the rows form single entries marked with the most common genes and DNA. The sample table records tens of thousands of distinct CDR3 sequences; just under 4% of these occur just once. Approximately 20% of the sample belongs to the ten largest clones. There are 15 amino acids in the CDR3, from cysteine to phenylalanine inclusive. Only the CDR3 DNA is retained, 45 bases long and in frame from the first base. The V end loses 2 bases and the J end loses 0 bases, and a stretch of 8 bases separates them. The sample holds many counts of this clonotype. What antigen it recognizes has not been identified. Per-nucleotide qualities are absent, and no much larger clonotype sits a single base away.

This clonotype was sampled from a human donor in good health (CMV status not recorded). Some clones in this sample may be carry-over from other donors' samples. The V and J segments used are TRBV12-3 or TRBV12-4 and TRBJ2-1, with the D gene not confidently named. Sequencing was done on a sample of PBMCs. Read as DNA, the sequence is TGTGCCAGCAGTTTACCCCCGGGCTCCTACAATGAGCAGTTCTTC. Its translation reads: CASSLPPGSYNEQFF.